These T cell receptor beta chains were read from a single sample in a study of PD-1 blockade in mismatch repair-deficient tumors. Method: immunoSEQ multiplex PCR; TCRdb's copy keeps in-frame clones and lacks some. This sample has about 79,000 clones, with 70% to 90% found just once. The sequencing here drew on peripheral blood, taken 44 weeks after starting pembrolizumab. The source of these receptors is an adult with mismatch repair-deficient cancer. CDR3s include the opening cysteine and the closing phenylalanine or tryptophan. A D gene is named only where the DNA matches it firmly. Not every row has a clone size; where given, it reads once, few, many or a size class.

size	V	D	J	DNA	CDR3
NA	TRBV25-1	TRBD1	TRBJ1-4	TGTGCCAGCAGTGAAATGACAGGGGGCCTTGGGGAAAAACTGTTTTTT	CASSEMTGGLGEKLFF
NA	TRBV7-6	NA	TRBJ2-7	TGTGCCAGCAGCTTAGCCGGCAGCGAGCAGTACTTC	CASSLAGSEQYF
NA	TRBV25-1	TRBD1	TRBJ1-5	TGTGCCAGCAGAAGACAGGGGGCGCAATGGCAGCCCCAGCATTTT	CASRRQGAQWQPQHF
once	TRBV6-4	NA	TRBJ2-1	TGTGCCAGCAGTGAAGGGGGAGTAAATGAGCAGTTCTTC	CASSEGGVNEQFF
once	TRBV19	TRBD1	TRBJ2-5	TGTGCCAGTAGCTCGGACAGGGGGAGAGGAGAGACCCAGTACTTC	CASSSDRGRGETQYF
NA	TRBV16	NA	TRBJ1-4	TGTGCCAGCAGCCAATCGGGGGGAATGTTACAGGAAAAACTGTTTTTT	CASSQSGGMLQEKLFF
NA	TRBV5-1	NA	TRBJ1-2	TGCGCCAGCAGCTCAGACAGCGGCTTCTATGGCTACACCTTC	CASSSDSGFYGYTF
NA	TRBV11-1	NA	TRBJ2-1	TGTGCCAGCAGCTTTGAGGCCCGGGAGCAGTTCTTC	CASSFEAREQFF
NA	TRBV7-9	NA	TRBJ2-2	TGTGCCAGCAGCTTAGGATCGTTCCTCTCGGGGGAGCTGTTTTTT	CASSLGSFLSGELFF
few	TRBV11-1	TRBD2	TRBJ2-7	TGTGCCAGCAGCTCTAGCGGGGGGTACGAGCAGTACTTC	CASSSSGGYEQYF
once	TRBV9	TRBD1	TRBJ2-7	TGTGCCAGCAGTTTTGGGACAGCCAACGAGCAGTACTTC	CASSFGTANEQYF
NA	TRBV5-1	NA	TRBJ2-1	TGCGCCAGCAGCTTGCCCCACGGCGTAGGAGAAGGATACAATGAGCAGTTCTTC	CASSLPHGVGEGYNEQFF
NA	TRBV4-1	NA	TRBJ1-2	TGCGCCAGCAGCCAATCGGAGGGGCCCGCTAACTATGGCTACACCTTC	CASSQSEGPANYGYTF
NA	TRBV9	NA	TRBJ1-5	TGTGCCAGCAGCGTAGACGGGGGATTCAATCAGCCCCAGCATTTT	CASSVDGGFNQPQHF
NA	TRBV29-1	NA	TRBJ2-3	TGCAGCGTTGCACAGGGAGATGGCACAGATACGCAGTATTTT	CSVAQGDGTDTQYF
once	TRBV30	NA	TRBJ2-1	TGTGCCTGGAGTGTACTGGTCGGTGAGCAGTTCTTC	CAWSVLVGEQFF
NA	TRBV19	NA	TRBJ1-5	TGTGCCAGTACATTCCTCCGGGGCGACTATAGCAATCAGCCCCAGCATTTT	CASTFLRGDYSNQPQHF
NA	TRBV4-2	TRBD2	TRBJ2-6	TGTGCCAGCAGCCAAGAACTGGCGGGAGGGCCCTTTGGGGCCAACGTCCTGACTTTC	CASSQELAGGPFGANVLTF
NA	TRBV6-1	TRBD2	TRBJ2-1	TGTGCCAGCAGTGAAGTCAGCGGGAGGGGTTACAATGAGCAGTTCTTC	CASSEVSGRGYNEQFF
NA	TRBV18	NA	TRBJ2-7	TGTGCCAGCTCACGCCGGGATGCCTACGAGCAGTACTTC	CASSRRDAYEQYF
NA	TRBV9	NA	TRBJ2-3	TGTGCCAGCAGCGACCTCGGAACTAGCACAGATACGCAGTATTTT	CASSDLGTSTDTQYF
NA	TRBV11-3	TRBD2	TRBJ2-1	TGTGCCAGCAGCTTACCCTCAATAGCGGGAGCCTCCTACAATGAGCAGTTCTTC	CASSLPSIAGASYNEQFF
NA	TRBV11-2	TRBD1	TRBJ2-6	TGTGCCAGCAGCCTCCTCCCGGGACAGGGTTACGGGGCCAACGTCCTGACTTTC	CASSLLPGQGYGANVLTF
NA	TRBV7-6	TRBD1	TRBJ2-7	TGTGCCAGCAGCACTGGGACAGGGACCTACGAGCAGTACTTC	CASSTGTGTYEQYF
once	TRBV11-2	NA	TRBJ1-1	TGTGCCAGCAGCTTCGTTCTGGTAACGCGCGAAGCTTTCTTT	CASSFVLVTREAFF
few	TRBV5-1	TRBD1	TRBJ1-2	TGCGCCAGCAGCGTAGAGGGACAGGGAGCAGATGGCTACACCTTC	CASSVEGQGADGYTF
NA	TRBV6-1	NA	TRBJ2-1	TGTGCCAGCAGTGTTGGGATTAGGAATGAGCAGTTCTTC	CASSVGIRNEQFF
NA	TRBV15	NA	TRBJ1-2	TGTGCCACCAACGGGACATTCCGTAGCTATGGCTACACCTTC	CATNGTFRSYGYTF
NA	TRBV1	NA	TRBJ2-3	TGCACCAGCAGCCAAGACCCTAGCGGGAGAGTGAATACGCAGTATTTT	CTSSQDPSGRVNTQYF